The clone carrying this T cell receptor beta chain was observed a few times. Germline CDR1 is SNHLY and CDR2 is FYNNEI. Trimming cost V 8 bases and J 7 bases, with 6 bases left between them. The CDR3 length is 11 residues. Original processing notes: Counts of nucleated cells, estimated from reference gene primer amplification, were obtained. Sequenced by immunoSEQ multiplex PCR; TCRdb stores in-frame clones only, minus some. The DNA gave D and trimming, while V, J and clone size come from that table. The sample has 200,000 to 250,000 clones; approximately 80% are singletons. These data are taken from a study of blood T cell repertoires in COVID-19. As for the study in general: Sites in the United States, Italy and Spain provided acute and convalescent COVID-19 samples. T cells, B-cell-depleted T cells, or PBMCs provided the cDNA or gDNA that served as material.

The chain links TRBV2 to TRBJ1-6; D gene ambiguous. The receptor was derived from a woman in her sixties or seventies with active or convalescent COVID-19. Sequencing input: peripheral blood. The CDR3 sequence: CASGGNSPLHF. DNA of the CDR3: TGTGCCAGCGGCGGGAATTCACCCCTCCACTTT.